This is a list of T cell receptor beta chains from one sample in a study of T cell repertoires in cytomegalovirus infection. TCRdb itself ran the reads through MiXCR, one entry per CDR3 protein. The table records some 400,000 distinct CDR3 sequences, around 18% of them present only once. The specimen sequenced was PBMCs. These receptors were collected from a human donor in good health (CMV status not recorded). Some clones in this sample may be carry-over from other donors' samples. Both conserved end residues are part of each CDR3.

V | CDR3
TRBV28 | CASNQGDYGYTF
TRBV29-1 | CSVADPRRDEQFF
TRBV28 | CASTLGGTGDEKLFF
TRBV29-1 | CSVGVGSASTDTQYF
TRBV12-3/TRBV12-4 | CASSPPFRANYGYTF
TRBV2 | CASSEVQLVTAYLNEQFF
TRBV5-4 | CASSLAQGRETQYF
TRBV12-3/TRBV12-4 | CASSLSGGGDTQYF
TRBV11-2 | CASSLNPQVNTGELFF
TRBV11-3 | CASSFGLGSADTQYF
TRBV6-2/TRBV6-3 | CASRRGVQETQYF
TRBV2 | CASSPGTDDQETQYF
TRBV6-1 | CASSQDSEETQYF
TRBV7-9 | CASSPSRQGPTDTQYF
TRBV12-5 | CASGSIPGLFHF
TRBV7-8 | CASSLQPPRGGTEAFF
TRBV10-2 | CASSPGTPSSYEQYF
TRBV4-1 | CASSQGAEGANYGYTF
TRBV7-2 | CASSLAGLAGGRREQFF
TRBV7-9 | CATEKAREKLFF
TRBV7-2 | CASSLDSGGKTQYF
TRBV29-1 | CSVGAGGAVAEQYF
TRBV5-4 | CASSATGRGGGYTF
TRBV30 | CAWSRGGMNTEAFF
TRBV7-8 | CASSPRVQPGNTIYF
TRBV5-4 | CASSLGGLNYEQYF
TRBV14 | CASSQAGQSYTEAFF
TRBV7-2 | CASSLKRQGNLHTIYF
TRBV28 | CASSRTFTDTQYF
TRBV7-2 | CASSSRQVIAPEAFF
TRBV9 | CASSVSAPQYNEQFF
TRBV10-3 | CAISDISGLAVNEQFF
TRBV28 | CASRSTGVDTQYF
TRBV12-5 | CASGLGTANTGELFF
TRBV5-1 | CASSLDPGARQETQYF
TRBV7-9 | CASSFDQLSPLHF
TRBV7-2 | CASSRGEGVYEQYF
TRBV20-1 | CSASRTSGAEGEQFF
TRBV7-6 | CASAPRGGGANEQFF
TRBV28 | CASSLWLGTGELFF
TRBV12-3/TRBV12-4 | CASSFGPALHF
TRBV7-2 | CASSLAERGSSEQYF
TRBV6-2/TRBV6-3 | CASIQLRTGGPLNTEAFF
TRBV6-1 | CASSLRGGVADTQYF
TRBV28 | CASRSDSYNEQFF
TRBV20-1 | CSAHKTSGAIQETQYF
TRBV6-2/TRBV6-3 | CASRKDPQLGEQYF
TRBV12-3/TRBV12-4 | CASSLGRRNQPQHF
TRBV2 | CASKGDRGSTEAFF
TRBV6-2/TRBV6-3 | CASSLWVRGGNQPQHF
TRBV12-3/TRBV12-4 | CASSLATLRTGRSGANVLTF
TRBV5-4 | CASSLARGGSYNEQFF